Included here is one T cell receptor beta chain sequence, with context. Its antigen is not identified. Using immunoSEQ multiplex PCR, the repertoire was profiled, and TCRdb retains in-frame clones only, with some absent. The table lists 23,000 or so clones, about 82% of them singletons, with approximately 7.9% in the top ten. All patients relapsed after autologous stem cell transplantation, and brentuximab vedotin exposure varied. Germline assignment: CDR1 MNHNY and CDR2 SVGAGI (reference sequence). V was trimmed by 6 bases and J by 1 base, leaving 12 bases between them. There are 14 residues in the CDR3. These data originate in a study of PD-1 blockade in classical Hodgkin lymphoma. Study observations and caveats: CD8+ TCR diversity did not rise significantly by C4D1, unlike CD4+. Prior to therapy, complete responders displayed diversity much like that of newly diagnosed patients.

This sample comprised peripheral blood mononuclear cells (PBMCs), obtained before the second cycle of nivolumab. This chain joins TRBV6-6 and TRBJ1-1; no clear D. The receptor was isolated from a human donor with classical Hodgkin lymphoma. The CDR3 DNA follows: TGTGCCAGCAGGGGTCTTAGTGGGAACACTGAAGCTTTCTTT. Its protein is CASRGLSGNTEAFF.